This entry lists 21 T cell receptor beta chains sequenced from one sample in a study of shared clonotypes between healthy human individuals (dated by TCRdb to 2018 to 2021). Receptor libraries were prepared by the immunoSEQ multiplex PCR assay. TCRdb limited this immuneACCESS table to in-frame rearrangements with V and J called. A share of clones is missing; checked studies link under half to unresolved V genes, and the rest is unexplained. The sample table records about 710,000 clones; around 73% of these occur just once. The ten top clones hold roughly 1.9% of the sample. Sequencing used memory CD4+ T cells sorted from blood. According to the study, the label for this sample's cell subset or site signals: CD45RA-negative fraction. These receptors were collected from a woman under 40 in good health.

This sequence joins TRBV6-6 and TRBJ1-5; 11 nucleotides match TRBD1. This CDR3 contains 16 residues. Germline lookup yields CDR1 MNHNY and CDR2 SVGAGI (reference sequence). Trimming at V came to 2 bases and at J to 7 bases, leaving 7 bases not matched to a gene. This chain's CDR3 is CASSYKDRGQGQPQHF. DNA of the CDR3: TGTGCCAGCAGTTACAAGGACAGGGGGCAGGGGCAGCCCCAGCATTTT.

This clone was counted many times. This chain joins TRBV2 and TRBJ2-7; a possible D gene is TRBD2 (6 bases). The CDR3 runs to 14 residues. CDR1 is SNHLY and CDR2 is FYNNEI in the germline V gene. V was pared by 5 bases and J by 2 bases, with 13 bases between. The CDR3 loop reads CASSIDSGAYEQYF. CDR3 nucleotides: TGTGCCAGCAGTATAGATTCGGGGGCCTACGAGCAGTACTTC.

This clone was observed a few times. The chain links TRBV19 to TRBJ2-5; perhaps D is TRBD1 or TRBD2 (6 bases each). Trimming pared 10 bases from V and 3 bases from J, leaving 15 bases between. The germline CDR1 and CDR2 sequences are LNHDA and SQIVND (reference sequence). The CDR3 has 13 amino acids. CDR3 residues: CATRRDNEETQYF. CDR3 DNA: TGTGCCACCCGGCGGGACAATGAAGAGACCCAGTACTTC.

This clone was seen more than once but under ten times. Within the sample, other DNA sequences also encode this same CDR3. V is TRBV6-5 and J is TRBJ1-5; tentative D call: TRBD1 (6 bases). The CDR3 totals 14 residues. Deletions cut 6 bases from V and 4 bases from J, with 13 bases between. Germline V gene data show CDR1 as MNHEY and CDR2 as SVGAGI. The CDR3 region has the DNA TGTGCCAGCAGCCGCACAGGGTTGAATCAGCCCCAGCATTTT. Its protein product is CASSRTGLNQPQHF.

The chain is built from TRBV7-2 and TRBJ1-5; tentative D call: TRBD1 (6 bases). With 4 bases removed from V and 5 bases from J, the gap between germline ends came to 9 bases. The germline V gene encodes CDR1 SGHTA and CDR2 FQGNSA. The CDR3 extends over 13 amino acids. For the CDR3, the DNA is TGTGCCAGCAGCTGGACAGAAGATCAGCCCCAGCATTTT. It translates to CASSWTEDQPQHF.

The chain has TRBV28 and TRBJ1-5; D is ambiguous. CDR1 is MDHEN and CDR2 is SYDVKM in the germline V gene. V dropped 6 bases and J dropped 7 bases, with 19 bases sitting between them. The CDR3 runs 15 residues. The CDR3 DNA reads TGTGCCAGCAGCTTACCCCAGGCTTTGGGGCAGCCCCAGCATTTT. Amino acids: CASSLPQALGQPQHF.

The table lists this clone with a count of one. The chain combines TRBV28 with TRBJ2-7; 13 positions match TRBD2. Germline V lookup: CDR1 MDHEN, CDR2 SYDVKM. V lost 2 bases to trimming and J lost 0 bases; unmatched junction nucleotides: 13. This CDR3 contains 20 residues. In nucleotides, the CDR3 is TGTGCCAGCAGTTTACATTTCGTCGGACTAGCGGGAGTCCACTCCTACGAGCAGTACTTC. Translation: CASSLHFVGLAGVHSYEQYF.

As regards this clone: Other DNA sequences of this sample code for an identical CDR3. The chain employs TRBV19 and TRBJ2-3; D assignment may be TRBD1 or TRBD2 (5 bases each). V was cut by 3 bases and J by 2 bases, with 9 bases left in between. Germline V gene data show CDR1 as LNHDA and CDR2 as SQIVND (reference sequence). This CDR3 region has 14 residues. The CDR3 region is CASSIGTTTDTQYF. The CDR3 DNA sequence: TGTGCCAGTAGTATCGGGACCACCACAGATACGCAGTATTTT.

The rearrangement links TRBV27 to TRBJ1-5; the D gene is possibly TRBD1 (5 bases). CDR1 and CDR2 (germline): MNHEY, SMNVEV (reference sequence). CDR3 length equals 14 residues. The ends were cut back, 2 bases at V and 4 bases at J, with 9 bases in the middle. The CDR3 DNA follows: TGTGCCAGCAGTTTAAGACAGAGGAATCAGCCCCAGCATTTT. It translates to CASSLRQRNQPQHF.

This chain uses TRBV19 with TRBJ2-3, with D perhaps being TRBD1 or TRBD2 (6 bases each). The CDR3 runs to 14 residues. Trimming left V 5 bases short and J 4 bases short, with 13 bases between. Germline CDR1 and CDR2: LNHDA and SQIVND (reference sequence). CDR3 sequence: CASSPGAGSDTQYF. The DNA for the CDR3 is TGTGCCAGTAGTCCGGGGGCAGGGTCAGATACGCAGTATTTT.

This chain uses TRBV4-1 with TRBJ1-1; D unresolved. V was clipped by 2 bases and J by 1 base, with 8 bases between them. CDR3 size: 14 residues. Germline V gene sequence: CDR1 MGHRA, CDR2 YSYEKL. The CDR3 sequence: CASSQPGRNTEAFF. The CDR3 DNA reads as TGCGCCAGCAGCCAACCCGGACGGAACACTGAAGCTTTCTTT.

For this clone: Other DNA sequences in this specimen translate into the identical CDR3. CDR3 in amino acids: CAWGRLGSSEAFF. CDR3 sequence (DNA): TGTGCCTGGGGTCGCTTGGGAAGCTCTGAAGCTTTCTTT. V and J are TRBV30 and TRBJ1-1; D not certain. The CDR3 contains 13 residues. Trimming stripped 5 bases from V and 6 bases from J, with 16 bases between. Germline V gene lookup returns CDR1 GTSNPN and CDR2 SVGIG (reference sequence).

The rearrangement links TRBV11-2 to TRBJ1-1; D call uncertain. Between the trimmed V and J ends, which lost 2 bases and 11 bases, there was a span of 12 bases. CDR1 is SGHAT, CDR2 FQNNGV, per germline. This CDR3 comprises 12 residues. CDR3 sequence reads: CASSLSGLEAFF. In DNA, the CDR3 is TGTGCCAGCAGCTTATCGGGGTTAGAGGCTTTCTTT.

In its sample, this clone was seen a few times. The chain links TRBV2 to TRBJ2-7; the D is unclear. The CDR3 totals 14 residues. V dropped 6 bases and J dropped 5 bases, with 17 bases sitting between them. Germline CDR1 reads SNHLY; CDR2 reads FYNNEI. The CDR3 region has the DNA TGTGCCAGCAGCCCTATGATATTGGGCAACGAGCAGTACTTC. Protein: CASSPMILGNEQYF. Full variable domain (remainder filled in from reference TRBV2 and TRBJ2-7): EPEVTQTPSHQVTQMGQEVILRCVPISNHLYFYWYRQILGQKVEFLVSFYNNEISEKSEIFDDQFSVERPDGSNFTLKIRSTKLEDSAMYFCASSPMILGNEQYFGPGTRLTVT.

This clone was seen more than once but under ten times. Different DNA sequences within this sample yield the same CDR3. V usage is TRBV5-1 and J usage is TRBJ2-1; possible D gene TRBD2, 6 bases. The V end was cut by 0 bases, the J end by 4 bases, with 11 bases between. Germline V lookup: CDR1 SGHRS, CDR2 YFSETQ. The length of the CDR3 is 15 residues. CDR3 sequence: CASSLESAGYNEQFF. As DNA, the CDR3 is TGCGCCAGCAGCTTGGAATCAGCGGGTTACAATGAGCAGTTCTTC. Filled out from reference TRBV5-1 and TRBJ2-1, the complete variable domain reads KAGVTQTPRYLIKTRGQQVTLSCSPISGHRSVSWYQQTPGQGLQFLFEYFSETQRNKGNFPGRFSGRQFSNSRSEMNVSTLELGDSALYLCASSLESAGYNEQFFGPGTRLTVL.

This clone came up once. The chain has TRBV10-3 and TRBJ2-7; TRBD1 aligns across 7 bases. The germline gives CDR1 ENHRY, CDR2 SYGVKD. CDR3 size: 14 residues. The J segment lost 5 bases and the V segment lost 7 bases, leaving 11 bases of the junction unmatched. This CDR3 is CAITQTGRGDEQYF. CDR3 DNA: TGTGCCATCACTCAGACAGGGAGAGGGGACGAGCAGTACTTC.

The chain is built from TRBV5-1 and TRBJ2-1; 9 bases line up with TRBD2. CDR1 is SGHRS, CDR2 YFSETQ, per germline. Trimming cost V 1 base and J 5 bases; bases outside gene matches: 4. This CDR3 region has 15 residues. CDR3 sequence reads: CASSLWTSDNNEQFF. The DNA for the CDR3 is TGCGCCAGCAGCTTGTGGACTAGCGACAACAATGAGCAGTTCTTC.

The chain recombines TRBV5-6 with TRBJ1-4; 9 positions match TRBD1. CDR1 is SGHDT and CDR2 is YYEEEE in the germline V gene. After removal of 2 bases from V and 13 bases from J, the junction contained 6 bases not matched to a gene. There are 13 residues in the CDR3. The CDR3 nucleotides read TGTGCCAGCAGCTTACAGGGGGCCCCCTCACTGTTTTTT. This gives the protein CASSLQGAPSLFF.

This chain uses TRBV27 with TRBJ2-5; D possibly matches TRBD1 or TRBD2 (6 bases each). Germline-derived CDR1 and CDR2 are MNHEY and SMNVEV (reference sequence). There are 13 residues in the CDR3. The V end lost 5 bases, the J end lost 5 bases, and 12 bases lay between the germline ends. The CDR3 is CASSRRGQETQYF. CDR3 nucleotide sequence: TGTGCCAGCAGTCGCCGGGGGCAGGAGACCCAGTACTTC.

The chain employs TRBV28 and TRBJ2-7, with 8 bases identical to TRBD2. J was trimmed by 4 bases and V by 3 bases; bases with no gene match: 8. The CDR3 loop spans 15 amino acids. The germline V gene encodes CDR1 MDHEN and CDR2 SYDVKM. The CDR3 sequence is CASSFYGTRGYEQYF. The CDR3 DNA sequence: TGTGCCAGCAGTTTTTATGGGACTAGAGGGTACGAGCAGTACTTC.

This chain connects TRBV12-2 to TRBJ2-7; the table's D call TRBD2 went unverified against the DNA. TRBV12-2 is a pseudogene locus. CDR3 size: 18 residues. CDR3 sequence (DNA): TGTGCAAGTCGCTTAACTAGTGTGATCGATTCACAATCCTACGAGCAGTACTTC. As protein: CASRLTSVIDSQSYEQYF.